This is a list of T cell receptor beta chains from one sample in a study of cytomegalovirus exposure and HLA in healthy donors. Method: immunoSEQ multiplex PCR; TCRdb's copy keeps in-frame clones and lacks some. The sample includes about 140,000 clones, about 80% of them seen just once. The material sequenced was PBMCs. The receptors shown here come from a man aged 35 to 55 in good health and CMV-seropositive. Both conserved end residues are part of each CDR3.

J gene	CDR3 length	V gene	CDR3 protein
TRBJ2-7	15	TRBV2	CASSALTGPNYEQYF
TRBJ1-1	13	TRBV19	CASMGGRHTEAFF
TRBJ1-6	15	TRBV11-2	CASSLGAGFNSPLHF
TRBJ2-7	13	TRBV2	CDRAEGRDYEQYF
TRBJ2-7	13	TRBV27	CASSFEGANEQYF
TRBJ2-4	14	TRBV4-1	CASSRTVAADIQYF
TRBJ2-7	14	TRBV29-1	CSVDRGGPSYEQYF
TRBJ2-2	15	TRBV6-5	CASKRQGSNTGELFF
TRBJ2-1	12	TRBV29-1	CSGSGIGNEQFF
TRBJ2-1	16	TRBV7-9	CASSRVSSGRGNEQFF
TRBJ2-1	14	TRBV5-1	CASSSGLAPEQQFF
TRBJ2-1	16	TRBV7-6	CASSWGTSGSYNEQFF
TRBJ2-2	18	TRBV7-9	CASSSRDRGPSSTGELFF
TRBJ1-6	16	TRBV7-8	CASSMRTAGSNSPLHF
TRBJ2-5	14	TRBV19	CASSLNRGQETQYF
TRBJ2-5	16	TRBV11-2	CASTTWASGGQETQYF
TRBJ1-1	14	TRBV9	CASSVESGGGGAFF
TRBJ2-7	17	TRBV10-3	CASSGLAGDISSYEQYF
TRBJ1-3	16	TRBV4-1	CASSQDWGDSGNTIYF
TRBJ2-7	14	TRBV9	CASSVGAGDYEQYF